The 14 T cell receptor beta chains below were found in one sample sequenced in a study of blood T cell repertoires in COVID-19 (dated by TCRdb to 2018 to 2020). The method was the immunoSEQ multiplex PCR assay. What TCRdb holds here is the immuneACCESS table cut down to in-frame rearrangements. Part of the clones is not present; checked against another copy, under half of the missing clones reflect an unresolved V gene, and the others are unexplained. This sample comprises 150,000 or so clones, roughly 90% of them detected only once. Together, the top ten hold 1.2% of the sample. Sequences were obtained from PBMCs or T cells enriched from blood (not recorded which). Receptors were obtained from a woman aged 30 to 39 with acute COVID-19.

The CDR3 DNA reads TGTGCCAGCAGCCCCCGGGCGGCCGGGGACACCGGGGAGCTGTTTTTT. This sequence encodes CASSPRAAGDTGELFF. This chain uses TRBV7-6 with TRBJ2-2; D may be TRBD2 (5 bases). CDR1 SGHVS and CDR2 FNYEAQ come from the germline V gene. The CDR3 sequence is 16 residues long. Trimming cost V 5 bases and J 3 bases, with 16 bases left between them. The variable domain in full, completed from reference TRBV7-6 and TRBJ2-2, reads GAGVSQSPRYKVTKRGQDVALRCDPISGHVSLYWYRQALGQGPEFLTYFNYEAQQDKSGLPNDRFSAERPEGSISTLTIQRTEQRDSAMYRCASSPRAAGDTGELFFGEGSRLTVL.

The chain has TRBV11-2 and TRBJ2-2, with 7 bases lining up with TRBD1. The germline V gene encodes CDR1 SGHAT and CDR2 FQNNGV. This CDR3 has 16 residues. V lost 6 bases, J lost 2 bases, and 9 bases stayed unmatched. CDR3: CASSPLTGPNTGELFF. The CDR3 DNA reads as TGTGCCAGCAGTCCCCTGACAGGGCCAAACACCGGGGAGCTGTTTTTT.

The V and J genes are TRBV6-2 or TRBV6-3 and TRBJ2-7; tentative D call: TRBD1 (5 bases). Trimming cost V 4 bases and J 12 bases, with 19 bases left between them. CDR3 length: 13 amino acids. Germline V gives CDR1 MNHEY, CDR2 SVGEGT. The DNA of the CDR3 is TGTGCCAGCAGTTGGATGGAGAATCAGGGCCCGTACTTC. It translates to CASSWMENQGPYF.

The chain carries TRBV7-2 and TRBJ1-1, with TRBD1 matching 8 bases. This CDR3 region has 15 residues. The V gene end was trimmed by 5 bases and the J gene end by 4 bases; junction bases not matched to a gene: 9. Looked up from germline, CDR1 is SGHTA and CDR2 is FQGNSA. DNA of the CDR3: TGTGCCAGCAGCACGCGACAGGGGCCCCTCACTGAAGCTTTCTTT. Translated, it gives CASSTRQGPLTEAFF.

The chain recombines TRBV19 with TRBJ2-5; TRBD1 matches 11 bases. With 6 bases clipped from V and 2 bases from J, the junction kept 5 bases outside the gene matches. CDR3 size: 15 residues. Germline lookup yields CDR1 LNHDA and CDR2 SQIVND (reference sequence). Here the CDR3 DNA reads TGTGCCAGTAGAAGGGACAGGGGGAAGCAAGAGACCCAGTACTTC. Its protein product is CASRRDRGKQETQYF.

CDR3 region: CASSFVLGDSISNEKLFF. CDR3 nucleotide sequence: TGTGCCAGCAGTTTCGTGCTAGGGGATTCAATTAGTAATGAAAAACTGTTTTTT. The V and J genes are TRBV28 and TRBJ1-4; D is possibly TRBD1 (5 bases). Germline assignment: CDR1 MDHEN and CDR2 SYDVKM. Trimming pared 3 bases from V and 4 bases from J, leaving 21 bases between. CDR3 size: 18 residues.

The chain uses TRBV29-1 and TRBJ2-7; 10 nucleotides align to TRBD2. CDR1 is SQVTM and CDR2 is ANQGSEA in the germline V gene. Trimming at V came to 6 bases and at J to 0 bases, leaving 8 bases not matched to a gene. The CDR3 has 15 amino acids. This CDR3 reads CSVLGTSESSYEQYF. CDR3 DNA: TGCAGCGTCCTGGGGACTAGCGAGAGCTCCTACGAGCAGTACTTC.

This chain links TRBV3-1 (or the pseudogene TRBV3-2) with TRBJ1-6; unclear D gene. V was cut by 2 bases and J by 7 bases, with 9 bases left in between. The length of the CDR3 is 14 residues. Germline V lookup: CDR1 LGHDT, CDR2 YNNKEL (reference sequence). The CDR3, as DNA: TGTGCCAGCAGCCAACCCGAGGAAAATTCACCCCTCCACTTT. Translating it yields CASSQPEENSPLHF.

This sequence joins TRBV28 and TRBJ1-1; 7 positions match TRBD1. Germline V gives CDR1 MDHEN, CDR2 SYDVKM. The CDR3 contains 14 residues. V dropped 7 bases and J dropped 1; count of bases not matched to a gene: 6. As DNA, the CDR3 is TGTGCCAGCATGGAGGGGGCGGAGAACACTGAAGCTTTCTTT. Protein product: CASMEGAENTEAFF.

The chain recombines TRBV27 with TRBJ1-2; perhaps TRBD1 as D (5 bases). CDR3 size: 15 residues. Germline CDR1 reads MNHEY; CDR2 reads SMNVEV (reference sequence). With 2 bases removed from V and 4 bases from J, the gap between germline ends came to 14 bases. CDR3 coding DNA: TGTGCCAGCAGTTTAGGAGCAGGGAATTTCTATGGCTACACCTTC. Protein product: CASSLGAGNFYGYTF.

The chain couples TRBV2 to TRBJ2-3, with 7 bases identical to TRBD1. The CDR3 totals 15 residues. CDR1 and CDR2 (germline): SNHLY, FYNNEI. J lost 5 bases, V lost 6 bases, and 11 bases had no gene match. The CDR3: CASRPSRQGGDTQYF. In DNA, the CDR3 is TGTGCCAGCAGACCCAGTAGACAGGGCGGAGATACGCAGTATTTT.

The rearrangement uses TRBV28 and TRBJ1-2; D unresolved. Germline assignment: CDR1 MDHEN and CDR2 SYDVKM. This CDR3 is 14 amino acids long. V lost 4 bases and J 3 bases, leaving 12 bases between the germline ends. The chain's CDR3 is CASSSSGPYYGYTF. The CDR3, as DNA: TGTGCCAGCAGTTCCTCTGGGCCTTACTATGGCTACACCTTC.

The chain uses TRBV5-1 and TRBJ2-3; D might be TRBD2 (6 bases). The germline CDR1 and CDR2 sequences are SGHRS and YFSETQ. This CDR3 contains 15 residues. Trimming took off 3 bases at V and 6 bases at J, with 17 bases between the two ends. In DNA form, the CDR3 reads TGCGCCAGCAGCTCGGGGGTGGGACCGAGGGATACGCAGTATTTT. Translating it yields CASSSGVGPRDTQYF.

V gene TRBV30 combines with J gene TRBJ2-3; the match to TRBD2 covers 8 bases. The germline gives CDR1 GTSNPN, CDR2 SVGIG (reference sequence). The CDR3 is made up of 16 amino acids. V lost 2 bases, J lost 1 base, and 8 bases stayed unmatched. CDR3 DNA sequence: TGTGCCTGGAGTTTCCGGATGACTAGCGGCACAGATACGCAGTATTTT. Encoded protein: CAWSFRMTSGTDTQYF.